Here is one TCR beta chain with its context. This entry is derived from a study of technical replicates of blood from several donors. The assay was immunoSEQ multiplex PCR, and TCRdb's table has in-frame clones only and misses some. The data contain tens of thousands of clones, more than 80% of them seen just once; the ten biggest clones take up approximately 3.5%. This CDR3 has 10 amino acids. CDR1 SQVTM and CDR2 ANQGSEA come from the germline V gene. Trimming took off 6 bases at V and 7 bases at J, with 9 bases between the two ends. The chain joins TRBV29-1 to TRBJ2-5; D is undetermined. The sequence was obtained from a human donor in good health. Some clones in this sample may be carry-over from other donors' samples. What was sequenced was PBMCs. The CDR3 spells CSVVRVTQYF. The CDR3 nucleotides are TGCAGCGTCGTTCGGGTGACCCAGTACTTC.